One sample yielded the 9 T cell receptor beta chains listed below, sequenced in a study. TCRdb re-derived calls from the 5' RACE reads in MiXCR, one entry per CDR3 protein. The table lists about 55,000 distinct CDR3 sequences, about a fifth of them singletons. The sorted Tregs were CD4+CD25+CD127-/low cells. The sample comprised tumor-infiltrating Tregs sorted from the breast tumor. The receptors were gathered from a female donor with breast cancer.

This clonotype is medium-sized within its sample. This rearrangement joins TRBV6-1 to TRBJ1-2; TRBD1 is a possible D gene (5 bases). The CDR3 loop spans 14 amino acids. Trimming shortened V by 6 bases and J by 8 bases, and 19 bases separated the two germline ends. Germline lookup yields CDR1 MNHNS and CDR2 SASEGT. For the CDR3, the DNA is TGTGCCAGCAGGAAGGAAACAGGTCCCGGAGGCTACACCTTC. This codes for CASRKETGPGGYTF.

This clonotype was observed a handful of times. The rearrangement joins TRBV5-1 to TRBJ2-6; 7 bases align to TRBD1. The V gene end was trimmed by 2 bases and the J gene end by 2 bases; junction bases not matched to a gene: 1. The CDR3 contains 15 residues. Germline V gene sequence: CDR1 SGHRS, CDR2 YFSETQ. CDR3 residues: CASSLQGTGANVLTF. CDR3 DNA sequence: TGCGCCAGCAGCTTACAGGGGACTGGGGCCAACGTCCTGACTTTC.

A few counts support this clonotype. The genes are TRBV29-1 and TRBJ2-7; the D is unclear. Germline V lookup: CDR1 SQVTM, CDR2 ANQGSEA. The CDR3 runs to 12 residues. The V and J ends lost 4 bases and 2 bases respectively, with 9 bases between them. The CDR3 is CSVGRNPYEQYF. The DNA of the CDR3 is TGCAGCGTTGGGCGTAACCCCTACGAGCAGTACTTC.

This clonotype was seen repeatedly, ten times or more. This chain uses TRBV5-1 with TRBJ1-1, with TRBD1 matching over 9 bases. V trimming: 4 bases; J trimming: 4 bases; junction bases outside the gene matches: 8. The germline V gene has CDR1 SGHRS and CDR2 YFSETQ. The CDR3 length is 15 residues. CDR3 residues: CASSLLDRGGTEAFF. The CDR3 coding sequence is TGCGCCAGCAGCCTGCTGGACAGGGGTGGCACTGAAGCTTTCTTT.

This clonotype was observed a few times. This chain connects TRBV4-1 to TRBJ1-1; D may be TRBD1 (5 bases). CDR1 is MGHRA and CDR2 is YSYEKL in the germline V gene. The V end lost 4 bases, the J end lost 10 bases, and 13 bases lay between the germline ends. The CDR3 contains 12 residues. As DNA, the CDR3 is TGCGCCAGCAGCCCTGGGACGAGTGGAGCTTTCTTT. Its protein product is CASSPGTSGAFF.

This clonotype occurred many times. The rearrangement joins TRBV5-1 to TRBJ2-1; 8 nucleotides match TRBD2. Germline-derived CDR1 and CDR2 are SGHRS and YFSETQ. This CDR3 region has 16 residues. The V gene end was trimmed by 0 bases and the J gene end by 0 bases; junction bases not matched to a gene: 2. CDR3 in amino acids: CASSLESGSSYNEQFF. The DNA of the CDR3 is TGCGCCAGCAGCTTGGAAAGCGGGAGCTCCTACAATGAGCAGTTCTTC.

This clonotype was found a few times. The chain combines TRBV6-1 with TRBJ1-2; the match to TRBD1 covers 8 bases. CDR1 MNHNS and CDR2 SASEGT come from the germline V gene. J was trimmed by 6 bases and V by 9 bases; bases with no gene match: 9. CDR3 size: 13 residues. The CDR3 coding sequence is TGTGCCAGTAGGGGACAGGCGGCGGATGGCTACACCTTC. Amino acids: CASRGQAADGYTF.

This chain links TRBV28 with TRBJ2-7; 9 bases line up with TRBD1. Germline trimming cut 8 bases from V and 7 bases from J; bases unmatched to any gene: 15. Looked up from germline, CDR1 is MDHEN and CDR2 is SYDVKM. CDR3 size: 15 residues. The chain's CDR3 is CASRTRGTGIGEQYF. The DNA of the CDR3 is TGTGCCAGCCGTACCCGGGGGACAGGGATTGGGGAGCAGTACTTC.

Remarks on this clonotype: One junction end disagrees with the germline gene, perhaps due to a read error. The chain carries TRBV3-1 and TRBJ2-1; weak D call: TRBD2 (5 bases). Germline loops: CDR1 LGHDT, CDR2 YNNKEL (reference sequence). CDR3 length: 13 residues. The CDR3 DNA follows: TGCGCCAGCAGCCTACAGCCGACTACTGAGCAGTTCTTC. This encodes CASSLQPTTEQFF.